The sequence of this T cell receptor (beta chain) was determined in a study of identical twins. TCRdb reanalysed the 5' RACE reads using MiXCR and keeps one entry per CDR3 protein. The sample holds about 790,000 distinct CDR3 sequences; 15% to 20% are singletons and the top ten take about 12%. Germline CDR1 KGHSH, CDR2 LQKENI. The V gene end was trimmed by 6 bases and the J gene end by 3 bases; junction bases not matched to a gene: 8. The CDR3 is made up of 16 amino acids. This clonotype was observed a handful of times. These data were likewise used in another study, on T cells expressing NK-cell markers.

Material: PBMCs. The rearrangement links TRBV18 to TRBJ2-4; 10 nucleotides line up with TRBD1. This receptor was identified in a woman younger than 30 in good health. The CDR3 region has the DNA TGTGCCAGCTCGGCTGACAGGGGGCGCGGCAAAAACATTCAGTACTTC. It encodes CASSADRGRGKNIQYF.